The 18 T cell receptor beta chains listed next were all sequenced from one sample in a study of T-cell reconstitution after alpha-beta-depleted transplantation in children. Unique molecular identifiers featured in how the TCRbeta library was prepared. Each CDR3 protein is one row after TCRdb ran MiXCR on the PCR reads. The table shows 70,000 to 100,000 distinct CDR3 sequences, with less than 15% occurring only once. The source was PBMCs from the stem cell graft donor, collected from the stem cell graft. These receptor sequences come from a human donor who donated a stem cell graft to a child with inherited bone marrow failure.

This rearrangement joins TRBV30 to TRBJ2-2; 8 bases align to TRBD1. Unmatched junction bases numbered 6, after V lost 6 bases and J lost 0 bases. The germline CDR1 and CDR2 sequences are GTSNPN and SVGIG (reference sequence). The CDR3 loop spans 15 amino acids. CDR3 sequence reads: CACRGPLSNTGELFF. The CDR3 coding sequence is TGTGCCTGCAGGGGGCCCCTTTCGAACACCGGGGAGCTGTTTTTT.

Ten or more counts support this clonotype. The chain uses TRBV20-1 and TRBJ2-1; 14 bases are shared with TRBD2. CDR1 DFQATT and CDR2 SNEGSKA come from the germline V gene (reference sequence). After removal of 3 bases from V and 6 bases from J, the junction contained 7 bases not matched to a gene. The CDR3 loop spans 16 amino acids. The CDR3 here is CSARRLAGGTFNEQFF. Here the CDR3 DNA reads TGCAGTGCTAGGCGACTAGCGGGAGGGACCTTCAATGAGCAGTTCTTC.

This clonotype was detected many times. V gene TRBV5-6 combines with J gene TRBJ2-7; maybe TRBD1 (6 bases). In germline, CDR1 is SGHDT, CDR2 YYEEEE. The CDR3 is 14 residues long. V lost 3 bases and J lost 7, with 17 bases in between. CDR3 in DNA: TGTGCCAGCAGCTCGGACAGCTCCTCTCGAGAGCAGTACTTC. Amino acid sequence: CASSSDSSSREQYF.

This clonotype was detected only a few times. The chain uses TRBV4-3 and TRBJ2-6; D remains ambiguous. CDR3 length: 16 amino acids. V shed 0 bases and J shed 1 base, with 7 bases lying between them. Germline V gene data show CDR1 as LGHNA and CDR2 as YSLEER. The CDR3 bases are TGCGCCAGCAGCCAAGACAGGTCATCTGGGGCCAACGTCCTGACTTTC. It is translated as CASSQDRSSGANVLTF.

This clonotype showed up many times. The chain couples TRBV7-2 to TRBJ2-1; 8 bases align to TRBD2. With V trimmed by 4 bases and J by 4 bases, 6 bases remained unmatched. CDR1 is SGHTA and CDR2 is FQGNSA in the germline V gene. The CDR3 runs 15 residues. CDR3 nucleotide sequence: TGTGCCAGCAGCTCCCCAGCGGGGGATTACAATGAGCAGTTCTTC. Translating it yields CASSSPAGDYNEQFF.

This clonotype has a count of ten or more. V gene TRBV7-2 combines with J gene TRBJ2-1; 8 nucleotides match TRBD2. The CDR3 spans 13 residues. The V gene's germline CDR1 is SGHTA and CDR2 FQGNSA. V trimming: 5 bases; J trimming: 8 bases; junction bases outside the gene matches: 5. The CDR3 DNA reads as TGTGCCAGCAGCCCCCAGCGGGGGTATGAGCAGTTCTTC. It translates to CASSPQRGYEQFF.

The chain is built from TRBV4-3 and TRBJ1-3; TRBD1 might be the D (5 bases). CDR3 length: 15 residues. With 4 bases removed from V and 4 bases from J, the gap between germline ends came to 14 bases. Germline values: CDR1 LGHNA, CDR2 YSLEER. This chain's CDR3 is CASSRQGTSGNTIYF. For the CDR3, the DNA is TGCGCCAGCAGCCGTCAGGGTACATCCGGAAACACCATATATTTT.

This clonotype showed up many times. The chain has TRBV4-1 and TRBJ2-7; 12 positions match TRBD2. This CDR3 is 14 amino acids long. In germline, CDR1 is MGHRA, CDR2 YSYEKL. J lost 7 bases, V lost 4 bases, and 5 bases had no gene match. CDR3 DNA: TGCGCCAGCAGCCCACTAGCGGGAGGAGAGGAGCAGTACTTC. Its protein product is CASSPLAGGEEQYF.

The chain links TRBV11-2 to TRBJ2-1, with D tentatively TRBD1 (6 bases). Germline CDR1 reads SGHAT; CDR2 reads FQNNGV. The germline V and J ends were trimmed by 0 bases and 4 bases, with 10 bases remaining between them. CDR3 length: 15 residues. The CDR3 region is CASSLEGAWYNEQFF. The CDR3 nucleotides are TGTGCCAGCAGCTTAGAGGGGGCCTGGTACAATGAGCAGTTCTTC.

This clonotype has a count of ten or more. This sequence joins TRBV4-3 and TRBJ1-3; D remains unclear. Per the germline V gene, CDR1 is LGHNA and CDR2 is YSLEER. Trimming cost V 0 bases and J 4 bases, with 13 bases left between them. The CDR3 runs to 16 residues. In nucleotides, the CDR3 is TGCGCCAGCAGCCAAGAGGGGTACTTGGCCGGAAACACCATATATTTT. It encodes CASSQEGYLAGNTIYF.

The chain has TRBV5-4 and TRBJ2-5; 8 positions agree with TRBD2. This CDR3 comprises 16 residues. Germline V gene sequence: CDR1 SGHNT, CDR2 YYREEE (reference sequence). The J segment lost 2 bases and the V segment lost 0 bases, leaving 6 bases of the junction unmatched. The CDR3 nucleotides read TGTGCCAGCAGCTTGGTGAGCGGGGGATCGCAAGAGACCCAGTACTTC. Protein product: CASSLVSGGSQETQYF.

This chain joins TRBV18 and TRBJ2-5; D is tentatively TRBD1 or TRBD2 (5 bases each). The length of the CDR3 is 13 residues. V was pared by 1 base and J by 5 bases, with 8 bases between. The V gene's germline CDR1 is KGHSH and CDR2 LQKENI. Here the CDR3 DNA reads TGTGCCAGCTCACCACGGGGGAGCGAGACCCAGTACTTC. Residues: CASSPRGSETQYF.

The CDR3 nucleotides read TGTGCCAGCAGCTTTTCGGGGGCAGTGGATACGCAGTATTTT. Translated: CASSFSGAVDTQYF. The chain has TRBV7-9 and TRBJ2-3; D is perhaps TRBD1 or TRBD2 (6 bases each). CDR3 length: 14 residues. Germline CDR1 and CDR2: SEHNR and FQNEAQ (reference sequence). Deletions cut 3 bases from V and 6 bases from J, with 13 bases between. The full variable domain, in which reference TRBV7-9 and TRBJ2-3 provide the parts outside the CDR3, is DTGVSQNPRHKITKRGQNVTFRCDPISEHNRLYWYRQTLGQGPEFLTYFQNEAQLEKSRLLSDRFSAERPKGSFSTLEIQRTEQGDSAMYLCASSFSGAVDTQYFGPGTRLTVL.

This clonotype was seen ten or more times. This rearrangement joins TRBV28 to TRBJ2-7; 9 nucleotides line up with TRBD1. Per the germline V gene, CDR1 is MDHEN and CDR2 is SYDVKM. Trimming cost V 6 bases and J 4 bases; bases outside gene matches: 10. The CDR3 runs 15 residues. The CDR3 nucleotides are TGTGCCAGCAGCTCTAGGGACAGGGTTTCGTACGAGCAGTACTTC. This encodes CASSSRDRVSYEQYF.

This clonotype was observed at least ten times. The chain has TRBV5-1 and TRBJ2-2; D could derive from TRBD1 or TRBD2 (5 bases each). The germline V gene has CDR1 SGHRS and CDR2 YFSETQ. Trimming removed 0 bases at V and 2 bases at J, with 8 bases between. The length of the CDR3 is 15 residues. This CDR3 reads CASSLVRGNTGELFF. CDR3 sequence (DNA): TGCGCCAGCAGCTTGGTTCGGGGCAACACCGGGGAGCTGTTTTTT.

This clonotype showed up many times. CDR3 DNA: TGTGCCAGCAGCGTTCTGGCGGGAGAGTCAGATACGCAGTATTTT. It encodes CASSVLAGESDTQYF. This chain uses TRBV7-6 with TRBJ2-3; 7 nucleotides align to TRBD2. The CDR3 length is 15 residues. J was trimmed by 4 bases and V by 5 bases; bases with no gene match: 9. CDR1 and CDR2 (germline): SGHVS, FNYEAQ.

V usage is TRBV24-1 and J usage is TRBJ1-5; D unclear. The CDR3 sequence is 14 residues long. The germline gives CDR1 KGHDR, CDR2 SFDVKD. Trimming took off 5 bases at V and 0 bases at J, with 7 bases between the two ends. The CDR3 DNA sequence: TGTGCCACCAGTGCCGGGTATAGCAATCAGCCCCAGCATTTT. It encodes CATSAGYSNQPQHF.

The chain uses TRBV29-1 and TRBJ2-7, with a possible D match to TRBD1 (5 bases). Germline V gene sequence: CDR1 SQVTM, CDR2 ANQGSEA. The CDR3 extends over 11 amino acids. V gave up 6 bases and J gave up 6 bases, with 12 bases separating them. CDR3 residues: CSVGHGREQYF. CDR3 coding DNA: TGCAGCGTAGGACACGGACGCGAGCAGTACTTC.